These T cell receptor beta chains were read from a single sample in a study of blood T cell repertoires in COVID-19. Assay: immunoSEQ multiplex PCR; the TCRdb copy retains only in-frame clones and omits some. Among 150,000 to 200,000 clones listed, approximately 86% were seen once. The sample taken for sequencing was peripheral blood. These receptors all stem from a man between 60 and 75 years old with acute or convalescent COVID-19. CDR3s include the opening cysteine and the closing phenylalanine or tryptophan. The D gene is left open where the match is weak. Only some rows state a clone size, as once, few, many or a class for expanded clones.

abundance: .; d_gene: .; j_gene: TRBJ1-2; v_gene: TRBV5-1; CDR3nt: TGCGCCAGCAGCGTAGGACAGTGGTATGGCTACACCTTC; CDR3aa: CASSVGQWYGYTF
abundance: .; d_gene: TRBD1; j_gene: TRBJ1-2; v_gene: TRBV6-6; CDR3nt: TGTGCCAGCACGTCGACAGGGGGCGTGGGGTACACCTTC; CDR3aa: CASTSTGGVGYTF
abundance: .; d_gene: TRBD1; j_gene: TRBJ1-2; v_gene: TRBV7-9; CDR3nt: TGTGCCAGCAGCTCCAGGGGGGACAGGGCCCTCCTTAACTATGGCTACACCTTC; CDR3aa: CASSSRGDRALLNYGYTF
abundance: .; d_gene: .; j_gene: TRBJ1-1; v_gene: TRBV28; CDR3nt: TGTGCCAGCAAGGCTGGAGTTTATGAAGCTTTCTTT; CDR3aa: CASKAGVYEAFF
abundance: .; d_gene: TRBD2; j_gene: TRBJ2-1; v_gene: TRBV11-1; CDR3nt: TGTGCCAGCAGCCCTCCTCGGCGGGAGGAAAACAATGAGCAGTTCTTC; CDR3aa: CASSPPRREENNEQFF
abundance: few; d_gene: .; j_gene: TRBJ1-1; v_gene: TRBV20-1; CDR3nt: TGCAGTGCTAGGACAGATGAAGCTTTCTTT; CDR3aa: CSARTDEAFF
abundance: .; d_gene: TRBD2; j_gene: TRBJ2-5; v_gene: TRBV5-1; CDR3nt: TGCGCCAGCAGCTTGAGGGCGGGAGGGCCGATAGAGACCCAGTACTTC; CDR3aa: CASSLRAGGPIETQYF
abundance: .; d_gene: TRBD1; j_gene: TRBJ1-3; v_gene: TRBV7-8; CDR3nt: TGTGCCAGCAGCGACAGGGATCTCTCTGGAAACACCATATATTTT; CDR3aa: CASSDRDLSGNTIYF
abundance: .; d_gene: TRBD1; j_gene: TRBJ2-5; v_gene: TRBV28; CDR3nt: TGTGCCAGCCTAACTAGGGGGCTCGGCCAAGAGACCCAGTACTTC; CDR3aa: CASLTRGLGQETQYF
abundance: .; d_gene: .; j_gene: TRBJ2-1; v_gene: TRBV14; CDR3nt: TGTGCCAGCAGCTTAGGGTTAGGGGATGAGCAGTTCTTC; CDR3aa: CASSLGLGDEQFF
abundance: once; d_gene: .; j_gene: TRBJ1-6; v_gene: TRBV5-1; CDR3nt: TGCGCCAGCAGCTTGGTAGGGAGCTCCTATAATTCACCCCTCCACTTT; CDR3aa: CASSLVGSSYNSPLHF
abundance: many; d_gene: TRBD2; j_gene: TRBJ2-7; v_gene: TRBV4-1; CDR3nt: TGCGCCAGCAGCAAGGGACTAGCGGGAAGTAATCAGTTCTACGAGCAGTACTTC; CDR3aa: CASSKGLAGSNQFYEQYF
abundance: .; d_gene: TRBD2; j_gene: TRBJ2-3; v_gene: TRBV7-3; CDR3nt: TGTGCCAGCAGCTTAACTGCCCGCGCGGGAGGGTGGGCAGATACGCAGTATTTT; CDR3aa: CASSLTARAGGWADTQYF
abundance: .; d_gene: TRBD1; j_gene: TRBJ1-2; v_gene: TRBV29-1; CDR3nt: TGCAGCGGAGAGACAGGACAGGGGGGGGATGGCTACACCTTC; CDR3aa: CSGETGQGGDGYTF
abundance: few; d_gene: TRBD1; j_gene: TRBJ2-2; v_gene: TRBV5-1; CDR3nt: TGCGCCAGCAGCTTGGCGCACACGATACAGGGGGCCGGGGAGCTGTTTTTT; CDR3aa: CASSLAHTIQGAGELFF
abundance: .; d_gene: .; j_gene: TRBJ1-4; v_gene: TRBV6-5; CDR3nt: TGTGCCAGCAGGATGACGGGGACTAATGAAAAACTGTTTTTT; CDR3aa: CASRMTGTNEKLFF
abundance: few; d_gene: TRBD1; j_gene: TRBJ1-5; v_gene: TRBV28; CDR3nt: TGTGCCAGCAACCCCCCGGACAGGACTAGCAATCAGCCCCAGCATTTT; CDR3aa: CASNPPDRTSNQPQHF
abundance: .; d_gene: TRBD2; j_gene: TRBJ2-1; v_gene: TRBV6-4; CDR3nt: TGTGCCAGCAGCGGGACTAGCGGTCCCTACAATGAGCAGTTCTTC; CDR3aa: CASSGTSGPYNEQFF
abundance: .; d_gene: .; j_gene: TRBJ2-2; v_gene: TRBV2; CDR3nt: TGTGCCAGCATCCCCGGTTTACAGGACACCGGGGAGCTGTTTTTT; CDR3aa: CASIPGLQDTGELFF
abundance: .; d_gene: TRBD1; j_gene: TRBJ1-2; v_gene: TRBV28; CDR3nt: TGTGCCAGCAGTTTATCGACAGGGCTATCTAACTATGGCTACACCTTC; CDR3aa: CASSLSTGLSNYGYTF
abundance: .; d_gene: TRBD1; j_gene: TRBJ2-1; v_gene: TRBV24-1; CDR3nt: TGTGCCACCAGTGATCCCGGGACAGATTACAATGAGCAGTTCTTC; CDR3aa: CATSDPGTDYNEQFF
abundance: .; d_gene: .; j_gene: TRBJ1-2; v_gene: TRBV6-4; CDR3nt: TGTGCCAGCAGCCTGGAAGGGCAGGGAAGTACTGGCTACACCTTC; CDR3aa: CASSLEGQGSTGYTF
abundance: .; d_gene: TRBD1; j_gene: TRBJ2-1; v_gene: TRBV9; CDR3nt: TGTGCCAGCAGCTCCGGACAGGGCGCTTACAATGAGCAGTTCTTC; CDR3aa: CASSSGQGAYNEQFF
abundance: once; d_gene: .; j_gene: TRBJ2-2; v_gene: TRBV5-4; CDR3nt: TGTGCCACCAGACAGGCTAACACCGGGGAGCTGTTTTTT; CDR3aa: CATRQANTGELFF
abundance: .; d_gene: .; j_gene: TRBJ2-7; v_gene: TRBV5-5; CDR3nt: TGTGCCAGCAGCTTGGAGGACAGTACCTACGAGCAGTACTTC; CDR3aa: CASSLEDSTYEQYF
abundance: .; d_gene: .; j_gene: TRBJ1-5; v_gene: TRBV27; CDR3nt: TGTGCCAGCAGTTTAAGATCAGGGGTCCTCAATCAGCCCCAGCATTTT; CDR3aa: CASSLRSGVLNQPQHF